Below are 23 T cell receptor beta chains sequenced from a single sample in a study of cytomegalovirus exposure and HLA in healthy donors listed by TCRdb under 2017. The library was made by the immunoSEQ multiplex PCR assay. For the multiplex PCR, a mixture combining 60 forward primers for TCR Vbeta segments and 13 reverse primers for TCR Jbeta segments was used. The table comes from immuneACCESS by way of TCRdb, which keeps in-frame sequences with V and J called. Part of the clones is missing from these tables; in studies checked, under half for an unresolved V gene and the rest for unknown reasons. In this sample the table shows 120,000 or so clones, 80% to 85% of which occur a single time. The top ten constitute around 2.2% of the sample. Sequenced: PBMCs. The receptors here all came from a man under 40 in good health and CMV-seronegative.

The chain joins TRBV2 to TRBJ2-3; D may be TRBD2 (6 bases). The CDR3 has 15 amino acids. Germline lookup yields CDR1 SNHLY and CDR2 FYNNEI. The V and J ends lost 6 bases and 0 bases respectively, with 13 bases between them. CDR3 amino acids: CASRGGPPSTDTQYF. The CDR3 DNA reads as TGTGCCAGCAGAGGAGGGCCTCCTAGCACAGATACGCAGTATTTT.

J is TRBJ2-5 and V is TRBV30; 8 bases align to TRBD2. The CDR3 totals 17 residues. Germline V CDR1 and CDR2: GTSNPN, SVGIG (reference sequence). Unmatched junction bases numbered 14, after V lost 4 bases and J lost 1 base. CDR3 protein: CAWNGFGSGGPQETQYF. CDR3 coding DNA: TGTGCCTGGAATGGTTTTGGAAGCGGGGGCCCCCAAGAGACCCAGTACTTC. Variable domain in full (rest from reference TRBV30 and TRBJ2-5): SQTIHQWPATLVQPVGSPLSLECTVEGTSNPNLYWYRQAAGRGLQLLFYSVGIGQISSEVPQNLSASRPQDRQFILSSKKLLLSDSGFYLCAWNGFGSGGPQETQYFGPGTRLLVL.

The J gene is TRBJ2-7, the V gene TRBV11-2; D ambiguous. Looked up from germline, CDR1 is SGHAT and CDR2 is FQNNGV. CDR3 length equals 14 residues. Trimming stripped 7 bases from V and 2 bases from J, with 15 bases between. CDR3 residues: CASTQTATAYEQYF. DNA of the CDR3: TGTGCCAGCACCCAGACCGCCACAGCCTACGAGCAGTACTTC.

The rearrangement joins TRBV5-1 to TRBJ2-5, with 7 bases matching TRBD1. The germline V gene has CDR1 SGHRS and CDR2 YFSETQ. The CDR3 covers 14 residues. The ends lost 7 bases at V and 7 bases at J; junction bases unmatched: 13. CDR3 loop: CASLEGASGGTQYF. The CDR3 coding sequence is TGCGCCAGCCTAGAGGGGGCCTCTGGAGGGACCCAGTACTTC.

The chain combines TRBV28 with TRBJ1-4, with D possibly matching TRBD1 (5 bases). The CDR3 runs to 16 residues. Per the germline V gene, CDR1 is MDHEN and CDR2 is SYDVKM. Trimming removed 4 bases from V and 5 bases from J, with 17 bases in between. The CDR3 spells CASSSRSGGPNEKLFF. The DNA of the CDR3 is TGTGCCAGCAGTTCGAGATCCGGGGGTCCCAATGAAAAACTGTTTTTT.

The CDR3 DNA reads as TGTGCCAGTAGTTCAAGCGACAGGGGCGAGGGCCCCACTGAAGCTTTCTTT. This gives the protein CASSSSDRGEGPTEAFF. V and J are TRBV19 and TRBJ1-1; 8 nucleotides line up with TRBD1. Germline lookup yields CDR1 LNHDA and CDR2 SQIVND (reference sequence). Trimming took 5 bases from V and 4 from J; bases not matched to a gene: 15. CDR3 length: 17 residues.

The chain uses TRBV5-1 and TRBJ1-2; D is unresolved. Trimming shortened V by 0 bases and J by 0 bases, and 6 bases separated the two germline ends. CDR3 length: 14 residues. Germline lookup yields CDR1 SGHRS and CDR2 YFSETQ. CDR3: CASSLDSTNYGYTF. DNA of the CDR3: TGCGCCAGCAGCTTGGACTCTACTAACTATGGCTACACCTTC.

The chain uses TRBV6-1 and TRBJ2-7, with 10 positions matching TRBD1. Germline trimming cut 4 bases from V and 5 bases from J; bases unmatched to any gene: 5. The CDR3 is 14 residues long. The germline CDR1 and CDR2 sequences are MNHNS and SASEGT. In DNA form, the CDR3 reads TGTGCCAGCAGTGGGGGGACAGGGGAGAACGAGCAGTACTTC. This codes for CASSGGTGENEQYF.

This CDR3 is CASSSLGQSSYNEQFF. For the CDR3, the DNA is TGTGCCAGCAGTTCCTTAGGACAAAGCTCCTACAATGAGCAGTTCTTC. The chain is built from TRBV28 and TRBJ2-1; weak D call: TRBD1 (5 bases). Germline V lookup: CDR1 MDHEN, CDR2 SYDVKM. Trimming cost V 4 bases and J 0 bases, with 13 bases left between them. The CDR3 covers 16 residues.

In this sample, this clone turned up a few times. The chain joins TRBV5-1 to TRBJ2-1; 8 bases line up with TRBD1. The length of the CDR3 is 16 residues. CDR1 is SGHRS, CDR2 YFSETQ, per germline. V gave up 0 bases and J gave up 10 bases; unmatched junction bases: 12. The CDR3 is CASSLARTGRLGEQFF. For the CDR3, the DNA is TGCGCCAGCAGCTTGGCCAGGACAGGGCGATTGGGGGAGCAGTTCTTC. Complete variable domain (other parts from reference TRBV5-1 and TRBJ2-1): KAGVTQTPRYLIKTRGQQVTLSCSPISGHRSVSWYQQTPGQGLQFLFEYFSETQRNKGNFPGRFSGRQFSNSRSEMNVSTLELGDSALYLCASSLARTGRLGEQFFGPGTRLTVL.

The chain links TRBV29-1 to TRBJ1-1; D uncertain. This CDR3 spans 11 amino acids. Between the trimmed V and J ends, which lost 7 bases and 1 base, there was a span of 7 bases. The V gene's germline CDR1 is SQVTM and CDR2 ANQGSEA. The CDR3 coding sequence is TGCAGCGCCGGGGAGAACACTGAAGCTTTCTTT. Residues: CSAGENTEAFF.

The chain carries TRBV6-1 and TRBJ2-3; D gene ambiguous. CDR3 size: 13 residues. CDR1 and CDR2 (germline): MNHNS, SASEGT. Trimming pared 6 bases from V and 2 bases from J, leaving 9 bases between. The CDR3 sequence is CASRGSLTDTQYF. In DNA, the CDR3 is TGTGCCAGCAGGGGCTCGCTCACAGATACGCAGTATTTT.

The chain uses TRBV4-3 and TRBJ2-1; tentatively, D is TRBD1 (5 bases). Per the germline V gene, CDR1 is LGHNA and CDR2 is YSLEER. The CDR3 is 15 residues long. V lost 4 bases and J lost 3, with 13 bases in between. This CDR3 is CASSRAADNYNEQFF. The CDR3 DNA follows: TGCGCCAGCAGCCGGGCCGCGGACAACTACAATGAGCAGTTCTTC.

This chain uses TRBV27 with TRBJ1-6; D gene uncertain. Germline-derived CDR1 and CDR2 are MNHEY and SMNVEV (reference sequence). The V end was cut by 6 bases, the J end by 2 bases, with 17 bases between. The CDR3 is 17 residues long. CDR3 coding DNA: TGTGCCAGCAGGTTAGGGAGAGGAGGAACCTATAATTCACCCCTCCACTTT. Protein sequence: CASRLGRGGTYNSPLHF.

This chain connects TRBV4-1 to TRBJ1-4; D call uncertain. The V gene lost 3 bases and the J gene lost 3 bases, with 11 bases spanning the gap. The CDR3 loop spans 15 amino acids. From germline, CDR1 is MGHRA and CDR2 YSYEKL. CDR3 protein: CASSQLGEANEKLFF. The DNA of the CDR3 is TGCGCCAGCAGCCAGCTCGGGGAGGCTAATGAAAAACTGTTTTTT.

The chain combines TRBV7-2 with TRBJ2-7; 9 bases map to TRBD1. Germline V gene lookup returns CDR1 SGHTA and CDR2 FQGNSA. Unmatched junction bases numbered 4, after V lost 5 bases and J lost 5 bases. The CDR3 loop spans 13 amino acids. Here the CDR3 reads CASSRQGGDEQYF. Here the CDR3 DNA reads TGTGCCAGCAGCCGACAGGGGGGGGACGAGCAGTACTTC.

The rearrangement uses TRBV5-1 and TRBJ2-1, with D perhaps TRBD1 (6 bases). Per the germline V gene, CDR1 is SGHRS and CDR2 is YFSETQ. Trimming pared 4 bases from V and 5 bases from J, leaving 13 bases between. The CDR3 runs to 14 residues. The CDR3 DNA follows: TGCGCCAGCAGCCCAGGGGACATTCACAATGAGCAGTTCTTC. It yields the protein CASSPGDIHNEQFF.

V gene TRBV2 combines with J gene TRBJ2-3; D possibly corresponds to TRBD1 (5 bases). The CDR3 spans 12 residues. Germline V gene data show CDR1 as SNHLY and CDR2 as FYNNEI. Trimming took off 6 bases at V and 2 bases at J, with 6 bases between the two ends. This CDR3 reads CASSRVTDTQYF. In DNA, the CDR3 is TGTGCCAGCAGCAGGGTCACAGATACGCAGTATTTT.

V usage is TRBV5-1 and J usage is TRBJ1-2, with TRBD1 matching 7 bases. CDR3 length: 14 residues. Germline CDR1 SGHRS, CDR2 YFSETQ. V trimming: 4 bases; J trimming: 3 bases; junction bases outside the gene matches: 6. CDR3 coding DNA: TGCGCCAGCAGCGAGGGGGCCGGGGACTATGGCTACACCTTC. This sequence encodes CASSEGAGDYGYTF.

CDR3 in amino acids: CASSVGSGGFSYEQYF. The CDR3 nucleotides are TGTGCCAGCAGCGTAGGCTCAGGGGGCTTCTCCTACGAGCAGTACTTC. The V and J genes are TRBV9 and TRBJ2-5, with 8 nucleotides matching TRBD1. The J call is uncertain, as TRBJ2-7 better fits the DNA end. Per the germline V gene, CDR1 is SGDLS and CDR2 is YYNGEE. CDR3 length: 16 amino acids.

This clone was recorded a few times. The CDR3 region is CASRETGGGFF. The CDR3 bases are TGTGCCAGCAGGGAAACAGGGGGCGGGTTCTTT. The chain joins TRBV2 to TRBJ1-1, with 9 bases lining up with TRBD1. After removal of 6 bases from V and 14 bases from J, the junction contained 7 bases not matched to a gene. This CDR3 spans 11 amino acids. Germline loops: CDR1 SNHLY, CDR2 FYNNEI.

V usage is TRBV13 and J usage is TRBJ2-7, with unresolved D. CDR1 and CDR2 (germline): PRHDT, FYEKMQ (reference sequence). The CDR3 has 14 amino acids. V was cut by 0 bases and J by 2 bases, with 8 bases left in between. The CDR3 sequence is CASSLGRGPYEQYF. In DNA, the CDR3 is TGTGCCAGCAGCTTAGGCCGTGGCCCCTACGAGCAGTACTTC. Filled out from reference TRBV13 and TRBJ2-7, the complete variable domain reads AAGVIQSPRHLIKEKRETATLKCYPIPRHDTVYWYQQGPGQDPQFLISFYEKMQSDKGSIPDRFSAQQFSDYHSELNMSSLELGDSALYFCASSLGRGPYEQYFGPGTRLTVT.

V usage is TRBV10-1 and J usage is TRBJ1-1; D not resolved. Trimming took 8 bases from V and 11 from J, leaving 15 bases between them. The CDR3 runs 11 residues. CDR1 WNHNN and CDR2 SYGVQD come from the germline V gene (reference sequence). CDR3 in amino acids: CASQLHSAAFF. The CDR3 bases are TGCGCCAGCCAACTTCACTCAGCGGCTTTCTTT.